What follows are 19 T cell receptor beta chains derived from one specimen sequenced in a study of T-cell memory formation after mild COVID-19. TCRdb redid the calling of the 5' RACE reads with MiXCR, one entry per CDR3 protein. The sample lists over 25,000 distinct CDR3 sequences, around 21% occurring once. The sample taken for sequencing was PBMCs or a T cell subset sorted from them (not recorded which). Receptors originate from an adult who had mild COVID-19 (a few samples of this study predate the infection). Cell type and time point are not known.

This clonotype was picked up a small number of times. The J gene is TRBJ1-1, the V gene TRBV12-3 or TRBV12-4, with D uncertain. V lost 4 bases and J lost 1, with 7 bases in between. The CDR3 extends over 13 amino acids. CDR3 sequence (DNA): TGTGCCAGCAGTTCGGTCCCGAACACTGAAGCTTTCTTT. Its translation is CASSSVPNTEAFF.

This clonotype was counted ten times or more. This sequence joins TRBV7-2 and TRBJ2-3; no clear D. The V gene lost 0 bases and the J gene lost 6 bases, with 13 bases spanning the gap. Germline CDR1 SGHTA, CDR2 FQGNSA. The CDR3 is 15 residues long. CDR3 protein: CASSLASYPGDTQYF. DNA for the CDR3: TGTGCCAGCAGCTTAGCTTCGTACCCCGGCGATACGCAGTATTTT.

This clonotype was observed many times. The rearrangement joins TRBV5-1 to TRBJ2-2; no clear D gene. Germline CDR1 is SGHRS and CDR2 is YFSETQ. The V and J ends lost 3 bases and 7 bases respectively, with 7 bases between them. This CDR3 has 12 amino acids. This CDR3 reads CASSSPGGELFF. The CDR3 DNA sequence: TGCGCCAGCAGCTCCCCGGGCGGGGAGCTGTTTTTT. The whole variable domain, remainder taken from reference TRBV5-1 and TRBJ2-2, is KAGVTQTPRYLIKTRGQQVTLSCSPISGHRSVSWYQQTPGQGLQFLFEYFSETQRNKGNFPGRFSGRQFSNSRSEMNVSTLELGDSALYLCASSSPGGELFFGEGSRLTVL.

This clonotype has a count of ten or more. The V and J genes are TRBV5-1 and TRBJ2-3; 10 bases map to TRBD2. Per the germline V gene, CDR1 is SGHRS and CDR2 is YFSETQ. This CDR3 has 19 residues. The J segment lost 2 bases and the V segment lost 6 bases, leaving 18 bases of the junction unmatched. CDR3 sequence: CASKPWLSGGTIHTDTQYF. The CDR3 bases are TGCGCCAGCAAACCTTGGCTTAGCGGGGGGACCATTCACACAGATACGCAGTATTTT.

This clonotype was picked up many times. The chain combines TRBV29-1 with TRBJ1-1; D gene ambiguous. The CDR3 runs to 12 residues. Germline V gives CDR1 SQVTM, CDR2 ANQGSEA. Trimming cost V 5 bases and J 2 bases, with 9 bases left between them. CDR3 DNA sequence: TGCAGCGTTCACCGACTAAACACTGAAGCTTTCTTT. Translation: CSVHRLNTEAFF.

This clonotype has ten or more counts. This chain joins TRBV24-1 and TRBJ2-7, with 8 bases aligning to TRBD1. The germline V gene has CDR1 KGHDR and CDR2 SFDVKD. This CDR3 is 17 amino acids long. The V segment lost 1 base and the J segment 3 bases; nucleotides outside the gene matches: 10. CDR3: CATSDFYRAGTGYEQYF. The CDR3 nucleotides are TGTGCCACCAGTGATTTTTACCGGGCAGGGACAGGCTACGAGCAGTACTTC.

J is TRBJ1-2 and V is TRBV4-1, with D maybe TRBD1 (6 bases). The ends were cut back, 0 bases at V and 3 bases at J, with 8 bases in the middle. The CDR3 has 14 amino acids. Germline loops: CDR1 MGHRA, CDR2 YSYEKL. CDR3 sequence reads: CASSQDRGDYGYTF. CDR3 DNA: TGCGCCAGCAGCCAAGACAGGGGTGACTATGGCTACACCTTC.

This clonotype was picked up a small number of times. CDR3 sequence: CASSIFGSNQPQHF. The CDR3 DNA sequence: TGTGCCAGTAGTATATTCGGGAGCAATCAGCCCCAGCATTTT. The chain combines TRBV19 with TRBJ1-5; no clear D gene. The CDR3 consists of 14 residues. V lost 2 bases and J 1 base, leaving 6 bases between the germline ends. The germline gives CDR1 LNHDA, CDR2 SQIVND (reference sequence).

This clonotype was observed many times. The CDR3 here is CSVMDRALTGELFF. The CDR3 DNA reads as TGCAGCGTGATGGACAGGGCGCTCACCGGGGAGCTGTTTTTT. The J gene is TRBJ2-2, the V gene TRBV29-1; TRBD1 matches 8 bases. CDR1 and CDR2 from the germline V gene are SQVTM and ANQGSEA. Trimming cost V 6 bases and J 4 bases; bases outside gene matches: 7. This CDR3 contains 14 residues.

This clonotype was recorded many times. The chain combines TRBV27 with TRBJ2-7, with 12 bases lining up with TRBD2. Trimming took 6 bases from V and 2 from J; bases not matched to a gene: 2. CDR1 and CDR2 from the germline V gene are MNHEY and SMNVEV (reference sequence). CDR3 length equals 14 residues. For the CDR3, the DNA is TGTGCCAGCAGGCGACTAGCGGGAGCCTACGAGCAGTACTTC. This gives the protein CASRRLAGAYEQYF.

There are many counts of this clonotype. The chain combines TRBV24-1 with TRBJ2-1; no clear D. Trimming pared 4 bases from V and 8 bases from J, leaving 14 bases between. The CDR3 runs to 14 residues. Germline-derived CDR1 and CDR2 are KGHDR and SFDVKD. The chain's CDR3 is CATSEATPPHEQFF. DNA of the CDR3: TGTGCCACCAGTGAGGCGACCCCGCCCCATGAGCAGTTCTTC.

The rearrangement links TRBV5-5 to TRBJ1-2; D is perhaps TRBD1 (5 bases). In germline, CDR1 is SGHKS, CDR2 YYEKEE (reference sequence). The germline V and J ends were trimmed by 0 bases and 4 bases, with 10 bases remaining between them. The CDR3 is 14 residues long. The CDR3 region has the DNA TGTGCCAGCAGCTTGGATACGGGGCCCTATGGCTACACCTTC. This translates into CASSLDTGPYGYTF.

This clonotype has a count of ten or more. The rearrangement links TRBV6-5 to TRBJ2-2; the match to TRBD1 covers 7 bases. The CDR3 runs to 13 residues. CDR1 is MNHEY, CDR2 SVGAGI, per germline. Trimming removed 11 bases from V and 5 bases from J; junction bases left unmatched: 8. In nucleotides, the CDR3 is TGTGCCGTTCAGGGGGATCGGACCGGGGAGCTGTTTTTT. The encoded protein is CAVQGDRTGELFF.

Ten or more counts support this clonotype. The CDR3 DNA sequence: TGTGCCAGCAGCCGGACAGGGGGCATTCCTCAGCCCCAGCATTTT. Protein: CASSRTGGIPQPQHF. The chain employs TRBV6-5 and TRBJ1-5; the match to TRBD1 covers 11 bases. The CDR3 has 15 amino acids. Germline trimming cut 6 bases from V and 6 bases from J; bases unmatched to any gene: 7. From germline, CDR1 is MNHEY and CDR2 SVGAGI.

This clonotype appeared many times. The CDR3 reads CASSLQGLAGGEQFF. CDR3 DNA: TGCGCCAGCAGTTTACAGGGACTAGCGGGGGGTGAGCAGTTCTTC. This sequence joins TRBV5-1 and TRBJ2-1; TRBD2 aligns across 15 bases. The CDR3 contains 15 residues. Per the germline V gene, CDR1 is SGHRS and CDR2 is YFSETQ. V lost 5 bases and J lost 9; bases outside the gene matches: 6.

This clonotype has a count of ten or more. The chain employs TRBV20-1 and TRBJ2-3; 7 positions match TRBD2. The CDR3 length is 15 residues. The germline CDR1 and CDR2 sequences are DFQATT and SNEGSKA (reference sequence). Trimming cost V 4 bases and J 3 bases; bases outside gene matches: 10. CDR3 amino acids: CSAIASGGLTDTQYF. In DNA, the CDR3 is TGCAGTGCTATTGCTAGCGGAGGCTTGACAGATACGCAGTATTTT.

This clonotype occurred many times. V gene TRBV12-3 or TRBV12-4 combines with J gene TRBJ2-3, with a weak D call TRBD2 (6 bases). V lost 7 bases to trimming and J lost 5 bases, with 22 bases between them. CDR3 size: 16 residues. The CDR3 spells CASTLGWGLAGDTQYF. CDR3 in DNA: TGTGCCAGCACCCTCGGTTGGGGACTGGCAGGAGATACGCAGTATTTT.

The chain combines TRBV20-1 with TRBJ2-3; D gene unclear. V lost 0 bases, J lost 2 bases, and 15 bases lay in between. The CDR3 is 16 residues long. Germline assignment: CDR1 DFQATT and CDR2 SNEGSKA (reference sequence). The CDR3 reads CSARDLIAHNTDTQYF. The CDR3 nucleotides are TGCAGTGCTAGAGATCTAATAGCCCACAACACAGATACGCAGTATTTT.

In its sample, this clonotype was seen a few times. The chain is built from TRBV24-1 and TRBJ2-2, with 7 nucleotides matching TRBD2. The CDR3 spans 17 residues. V was clipped by 7 bases and J by 4 bases; unmatched bases: 14. Germline V CDR1 and CDR2: KGHDR, SFDVKD. CDR3 in DNA: TGTGCCACCAGCTCGCGGGAGTCCGCGGGGTTCACCGGGGAGCTGTTTTTT. Its translation: CATSSRESAGFTGELFF.